The entry below gives a single TCR beta chain sequence along with its context. The antigen this receptor binds is unknown. Per-nucleotide qualities are absent, and no much larger clonotype sits a single base away. The sequencer listed for this sample is Illumina HiSeq 1500. TCRdb handled the public reads itself, with Q25 trimming in fastp and clone calling in MiXCR, and kept productive beta chains. Merged by CDR3 protein, the rows form single entries marked with the most common genes and DNA. The sample table holds about 890,000 distinct CDR3 sequences, of which around a third were seen once. Around 15% of the sample comes from the top ten. The data belong to a study of T cell repertoires in cytomegalovirus infection (dated by TCRdb to between 2017 and 2020). As for the study more broadly: The peptide stimulations were aimed at well-studied HLA-B-restricted epitopes as well as recently identified HLA-C-restricted CMV epitopes, whose presentation resists viral immunomodulation. Donor HLA type was relevant to the analysis, as public TCR beta signatures indicated carriage of CMV infection together with the matching HLA type.

The sample's treatment or condition label, decoded: in vitro stimulation with specific CMV peptide epitopes to enrich CMV-specific T cells. The study at large found these results: Cumulative frequency of public TCR beta family members discriminated carriers of CMV infection plus the relevant HLA type in this cohort and an independent approximately 360-donor cohort. The ex vivo response was dominated by HLA-C-restricted CMV-specific TCR beta clonotypes, which also provided the single most frequent clonotype in two of eight donors.

The input for sequencing was cultured CD8+ T cells from PBMCs, taken from culture after CMV antigen stimulation. This TCR derives from a human donor in good health (CMV status not recorded). Some clones in this sample may be carry-over from other donors' samples.

The CDR3 reads as follows: CASSFFGDREGTQYF. At the DNA level, the sequence is TGTGCCAGCAGCTTTTTCGGGGACAGGGAGGGGACCCAGTACTTC. This chain is built from TRBV7-8 and TRBJ2-5; 9 of the junction bases match TRBD1. The CDR3 starts with the cysteine, ends with the phenylalanine, and has 15 residues. The DNA shown is the 45-base CDR3, in frame from base 1. The junction shows trimming of 3 bases on V and 7 bases on J, and the gene matches do not reach 9 bases of it. CDR1 SGHVS and CDR2 FQNEAQ are derived from the germline V gene.